Detailed here is one T cell receptor beta chain. Data came from immunoSEQ multiplex PCR; TCRdb stores just in-frame clones and leaves some out. In the table there are about 79,000 clones, 90% to 95% of which are singletons. The source of the sample is a study of control samples from healthy donors and cancer patients. This CDR3 contains 13 residues. Germline-derived CDR1 and CDR2 are LNHDA and SQIVND (reference sequence). V was cut by 1 base and J by 1 base, with 4 bases left in between. Source material: PBMCs. The receptor comes from a woman aged 40 to 50 with lung cancer. The gene calls are TRBV19 and TRBJ1-1; no reliable D call. CDR3 nucleotide sequence: TGTGCCAGTAGTATAGTCTCGAACACTGAAGCTTTCTTT. It translates to CASSIVSNTEAFF. Variable domain in full (rest from reference TRBV19 and TRBJ1-1): DGGITQSPKYLFRKEGQNVTLSCEQNLNHDAMYWYRQDPGQGLRLIYYSQIVNDFQKGDIAEGYSVSREKKESFPLTVTSAQKNPTAFYLCASSIVSNTEAFFGQGTRLTVV.